The table lists the clone carrying this T cell receptor (beta chain) with a count of one. Antigen specificity is unknown. This CDR3 comprises 14 residues. With V trimmed by 6 bases and J by 1 base, 4 bases remained unmatched. This sample was taken from a study of glioma-infiltrating T cells. The study's findings and limits: Above-expected tissue-blood divergence occurred in all gliomas, most in low-grade ones.

The iRepertoire nested amplicon-rescue multiplex PCR amplified TCR alpha and beta CDR3s from RNA. TCRdb re-called the multiplex PCR reads with MiXCR, one entry per CDR3 protein. The table has 150,000 to 200,000 distinct CDR3 sequences, around 40% seen once; the top ten hold over 4%. The TCR comes from a human donor with low-grade glioma or glioblastoma, undergoing nonglioma brain surgery, or in good health (not recorded which). The V gene is TRBV12-3 or TRBV12-4, the J gene TRBJ1-1, with 8 nucleotides matching TRBD1. The sample taken for sequencing was glioma tissue, nonneoplastic brain tissue, or PBMCs (not recorded which). The CDR3 coding sequence is TGTGCCAGCAGAAGGACAGGGAGGAACACTGAAGCTTTCTTT. Its protein product is CASRRTGRNTEAFF.